Described below is a single T cell receptor (beta chain) sequence and its context. The sample is drawn from a study of glioma-infiltrating T cells after dendritic cell vaccination. This table comes from immunoSEQ multiplex PCR, and its TCRdb copy is limited to in-frame clones, with some not included. Among 90,000 or so clones, about 84% were seen once, and the ten largest hold 2.5% to 3%. Isocitrate dehydrogenase mutation was absent in all glioblastoma patients. The starting material was blood, obtained before dendritic cell vaccination. This TCR came from a human donor with glioblastoma.

CDR3 protein: CASSPVGTGTGGYTF. The DNA of the CDR3 is TGTGCCAGCAGTCCCGTAGGGACAGGGACAGGTGGCTACACCTTC. The rearrangement joins TRBV27 to TRBJ1-2, with TRBD1 matching over 9 bases. With V trimmed by 5 bases and J by 7 bases, 11 bases remained unmatched. The germline CDR1 and CDR2 sequences are MNHEY and SMNVEV (reference sequence). The CDR3 is 15 residues long.